The rows below give T cell receptor beta chains drawn from one sample of a study of regulatory T cells in long-lasting Graves disease. TCRdb re-analysed the multiplex PCR reads in MiXCR, keeping a single row per CDR3 protein. The table has roughly 510,000 distinct CDR3 sequences, 16% seen once. These data also formed part of another study, on T cells in Graves' hyperthyroidism and ophthalmopathy.

The material sequenced was peripheral blood mononuclear cells (PBMCs), taken at new diagnosis, from a patient treated with antithyroid drugs. The receptors were sampled from a man between 18 and 35 years old with Graves disease. CDR3s include the opening cysteine and the closing phenylalanine or tryptophan. D genes are given only for firm matches. Some rows have no size entry. The others give once, few or many, or a class for an expanded clone.

abundance,v_gene,j_gene,d_gene,CDR3aa,CDR3nt
many,TRBV12-3/TRBV12-4,TRBJ2-1,TRBD1,CASSSTGTGSYNEQFF,TGTGCCAGCAGCTCAACCGGGACAGGGTCCTACAATGAGCAGTTCTTC
-,TRBV5-1,TRBJ1-6,-,CASSLDQAPLHF,TGCGCCAGCAGCTTGGATCAGGCTCCCCTCCACTTT
many,TRBV2,TRBJ1-2,TRBD1,CARLGGQGPNYGYTF,TGTGCCAGGCTAGGAGGACAGGGGCCTAACTATGGCTACACCTTC
many,TRBV11-2,TRBJ1-2,-,CASSLDVRRFDYGYTF,TGTGCCAGCAGCTTAGACGTGCGAAGGTTCGACTATGGCTACACCTTC
few,TRBV20-1,TRBJ2-4,-,CSARVQGDQYF,TGCAGTGCTAGGGTACAGGGAGATCAGTACTTC
few,TRBV28,TRBJ1-1,-,CASSAPGTTHTEAFF,TGTGCCAGCAGTGCCCCCGGGACAACTCACACTGAAGCTTTCTTT
-,TRBV6-5,TRBJ1-1,TRBD1,CASSYSQGVNTEAFF,TGTGCCAGCAGCTACTCACAGGGGGTGAACACTGAAGCTTTCTTT
few,TRBV20-1,TRBJ2-7,TRBD2,CSADAGTSVYEQYF,TGCAGTGCTGACGCCGGGACTAGCGTCTACGAGCAGTACTTC
many,TRBV12-3/TRBV12-4,TRBJ1-1,TRBD1,CASSFWTGNTEAFF,TGTGCCAGCAGTTTCTGGACAGGGAACACTGAAGCTTTCTTT
-,TRBV27,TRBJ1-4,-,CASSLSFASGEKLFF,TGTGCCAGCAGTTTATCGTTCGCTTCAGGTGAAAAACTGTTTTTT
many,TRBV12-3/TRBV12-4,TRBJ2-6,-,CASSFLLTGANVLTF,TGTGCCAGCAGTTTCCTGCTGACTGGGGCCAACGTCCTGACTTTC
many,TRBV3-1,TRBJ2-3,TRBD2,CASSHLRLAATDTQYF,TGTGCCAGCAGCCATTTACGACTAGCTGCCACAGATACGCAGTATTTT
many,TRBV6-2/TRBV6-3,TRBJ2-2,-,CAGSEFGRVSGELFF,TGTGCCGGCAGTGAATTCGGCAGGGTGAGCGGGGAGCTGTTTTTT
many,TRBV28,TRBJ2-1,-,CASSSRRNEQFF,TGTGCCAGCAGTTCAAGACGGAATGAGCAGTTCTTC
-,TRBV18,TRBJ1-1,TRBD1,CASSPSGTGVRNTEAFF,TGTGCCAGCTCACCATCCGGGACAGGGGTAAGGAACACTGAAGCTTTCTTT
-,TRBV30,TRBJ2-1,TRBD2,CAWSVIAGGRDEQFF,TGTGCCTGGAGTGTTATTGCGGGAGGGCGGGATGAGCAGTTCTTC
few,TRBV5-1,TRBJ1-2,-,CASSLSPGAQHTF,TGCGCCAGCAGCTTGTCCCCAGGGGCTCAGCATACCTTC
-,TRBV4-2,TRBJ1-1,-,CASSQGGTFTEAFF,TGTGCCAGCAGCCAAGGAGGGACCTTCACTGAAGCTTTCTTT
-,TRBV11-2,TRBJ2-7,-,CASSLGHRFEQYF,TGTGCCAGCAGCTTGGGCCACAGGTTCGAGCAGTACTTC
many,TRBV12-3/TRBV12-4,TRBJ2-1,TRBD2,CASSFQGLAGAPTYEQFF,TGTGCCAGCAGTTTTCAGGGACTAGCGGGAGCGCCTACCTATGAGCAGTTCTTC
-,TRBV7-8,TRBJ1-5,-,CASNPTGYSNQPQHF,TGTGCCAGCAACCCGACGGGATATAGCAATCAGCCCCAGCATTTT
many,TRBV12-3/TRBV12-4,TRBJ1-2,TRBD1,CASSLGTEYGYTF,TGTGCCAGCAGTTTGGGGACAGAGTATGGCTACACCTTC
few,TRBV6-1,TRBJ2-7,TRBD1,CASSGDRVKQYF,TGTGCCAGCAGTGGGGACAGGGTCAAGCAGTACTTC
once,TRBV12-3/TRBV12-4,TRBJ1-3,-,CASSSTVRAGGNTIYF,TGTGCCAGCAGTTCCACAGTAAGGGCAGGAGGAAACACCATATATTTT
many,TRBV2,TRBJ2-7,-,CASTLSWGYEQYF,TGTGCCAGCACCCTATCTTGGGGGTACGAGCAGTACTTC
-,TRBV6-1,TRBJ2-7,TRBD1,CASSQQGAHEQYF,TGTGCCAGCAGCCAACAGGGGGCCCACGAGCAGTACTTC
many,TRBV20-1,TRBJ2-3,TRBD2,CSARDPPVVTSERTDTQYF,TGCAGTGCTAGAGATCCCCCCGTCGTTACTAGCGAACGCACAGATACGCAGTATTTT
-,TRBV29-1,TRBJ1-1,TRBD1,CSGQGQPEAFF,TGCAGCGGCCAGGGACAGCCAGAAGCTTTCTTT
many,TRBV20-1,TRBJ1-2,-,CSAMVGVGLKGYTF,TGCAGTGCTATGGTGGGGGTCGGCCTTAAAGGCTACACCTTC
-,TRBV29-1,TRBJ1-1,-,CSVEGGVYTEAFF,TGCAGCGTTGAGGGGGGGGTGTACACTGAAGCTTTCTTT
-,TRBV14,TRBJ1-2,-,CASSQAPRQGNYGYTF,TGTGCCAGCAGCCAAGCCCCGAGGCAGGGGAACTATGGCTACACCTTC
many,TRBV6-5,TRBJ1-5,-,CASSFCKGSPQHF,TGTGCCAGCAGTTTTTGCAAGGGGTCGCCCCAGCATTTT
many,TRBV11-2,TRBJ2-1,TRBD2,CASSLDHLGTSGNNEQFF,TGTGCCAGCAGCTTAGATCATCTCGGGACTAGCGGGAATAATGAGCAGTTCTTC
-,TRBV29-1,TRBJ2-5,-,CSVDRQTDPYQETQYF,TGCAGCGTTGATAGACAGACGGATCCGTACCAAGAGACCCAGTACTTC
many,TRBV28,TRBJ2-7,-,CASSWTGLGGEQYF,TGTGCCAGCAGCTGGACAGGTCTCGGGGGGGAGCAGTACTTC
few,TRBV30,TRBJ2-2,TRBD1,CAWSVQGAMPTGELFF,TGTGCCTGGAGTGTACAGGGGGCGATGCCCACCGGGGAGCTGTTTTTT
-,TRBV5-1,TRBJ2-7,TRBD2,CASSFAGTSGNLAEQYF,TGCGCCAGCAGCTTCGCCGGGACTAGCGGGAACCTCGCCGAGCAGTACTTC
once,TRBV12-3/TRBV12-4,TRBJ2-7,TRBD1,CASSPDPGQGYEQYF,TGTGCCAGCAGTCCAGATCCGGGACAGGGCTACGAGCAGTACTTC
-,TRBV7-9,TRBJ2-5,-,CATMRLGETSRETQYF,TGTGCCACCATGAGGTTAGGGGAAACTAGCAGGGAGACCCAGTACTTC
few,TRBV5-6,TRBJ2-1,-,CASSFTGQGPQHEQFF,TGTGCCAGCAGCTTTACGGGCCAGGGGCCTCAACATGAGCAGTTCTTC
few,TRBV30,TRBJ2-7,TRBD1,CAGSETGLYEQYF,TGTGCCGGCTCTGAGACAGGGCTATACGAGCAGTACTTC
-,TRBV7-8,TRBJ2-7,-,CASSPARDGHHEQYF,TGTGCCAGCAGCCCGGCGCGGGACGGCCACCACGAGCAGTACTTC
few,TRBV18,TRBJ2-2,-,CASSPGRNTGELFF,TGTGCCAGCTCACCGGGCAGAAACACCGGGGAGCTGTTTTTT
few,TRBV2,TRBJ1-2,TRBD1,CASSAWTGVDGYTF,TGTGCCAGCAGCGCCTGGACAGGGGTTGACGGCTACACCTTC
few,TRBV12-3/TRBV12-4,TRBJ2-1,-,CAGSLENANNEQFF,TGTGCCGGCAGTTTAGAGAACGCAAACAATGAGCAGTTCTTC
many,TRBV7-6,TRBJ2-1,TRBD1,CASSPSFIPRQGNEQFF,TGTGCCAGCAGCCCTAGCTTCATCCCCAGACAGGGGAATGAGCAGTTCTTC
few,TRBV5-1,TRBJ1-5,-,CASSPADSSNQPQHF,TGCGCCAGCAGCCCAGCCGACAGTAGCAATCAGCCCCAGCATTTT
many,TRBV7-3,TRBJ2-3,-,CASSRQLGSDTQYF,TGTGCCAGCAGCCGGCAACTTGGGTCAGATACGCAGTATTTT
many,TRBV7-9,TRBJ2-7,-,CASSRDRFGEQYF,TGTGCCAGCAGCCGCGACAGGTTCGGCGAGCAGTACTTC
once,TRBV18,TRBJ2-1,TRBD2,CASSPPAGAGGNYNEQFF,TGTGCCAGCTCACCACCGGCGGGAGCGGGAGGTAACTACAATGAGCAGTTCTTC
many,TRBV24-1,TRBJ2-2,TRBD2,CATSDLAANTGELFF,TGTGCCACCAGTGATCTAGCGGCGAACACCGGGGAGCTGTTTTTT
-,TRBV19,TRBJ2-2,TRBD2,CASSILSGSTGELFF,TGTGCCAGTAGTATCTTGAGCGGGAGCACCGGGGAGCTGTTTTTT
-,TRBV3-1,TRBJ2-7,TRBD2,CASSQGPGTSDHEQYF,TGTGCCAGCAGCCAAGGCCCCGGGACTAGCGATCACGAGCAGTACTTC
many,TRBV20-1,TRBJ2-1,-,CSANRQANEQFF,TGCAGTGCTAACAGACAGGCAAATGAGCAGTTCTTC
many,TRBV12-3/TRBV12-4,TRBJ2-1,TRBD2,CASSPTGLAANEQFF,TGTGCCAGCAGCCCTACGGGACTAGCTGCAAATGAGCAGTTCTTC
-,TRBV5-4,TRBJ2-3,-,CASSSRTGIGTDTQYF,TGTGCCAGCAGCTCGAGAACAGGGATAGGCACAGATACGCAGTATTTT
-,TRBV19,TRBJ1-1,-,CASPPSPGPSMNTEAFF,TGTGCCAGTCCTCCCTCGCCGGGACCCTCGATGAACACTGAAGCTTTCTTT
-,TRBV7-6,TRBJ1-5,TRBD1,CASSLADRGATQHF,TGTGCCAGCAGCTTGGCGGACAGGGGAGCGACCCAGCATTTT